Each of the 16 T cell receptor beta chains below was sequenced from the same sample in a study of monozygotic twins with inflammatory bowel disease. TCRdb re-called the 5' RACE reads; one entry per CDR3 protein, DNA not given. In all, the sample yields about 380,000 distinct CDR3 sequences. Sequenced material: blood. The receptors derive from a human donor with ulcerative colitis or Crohn's disease, or a healthy co-twin of an affected twin (not recorded which).

The rearrangement links TRBV7-3 to TRBJ2-1; TCRdb indicates TRBD1, and absent DNA this call remains unverified. The CDR3 length is 15 residues. Per the germline V gene, CDR1 is SGHTA and CDR2 is FQGTGA. The CDR3: CASSAQGLTYNEQFF.

This chain uses TRBV20-1 with TRBJ1-3; absent DNA, TCRdb's TRBD1 call cannot be checked. The CDR3 runs 19 residues. The germline gives CDR1 DFQATT, CDR2 SNEGSKA (reference sequence). The CDR3 loop reads CSASAPGRHLLSSGNTIYF.

The V gene is TRBV6-2 or TRBV6-3, the J gene TRBJ2-5; the D call of TRBD2 rests on TCRdb alone, since no DNA is present to check it. Per the germline V gene, CDR1 is MNHEY and CDR2 is SVGEGT. This CDR3 is 14 amino acids long. CDR3 in amino acids: CASSYGTDQETQYF.

This sequence joins TRBV5-1 and TRBJ2-5; TCRdb's assignment of TRBD1 cannot be checked, as there is no DNA. The CDR3 loop spans 15 amino acids. In germline, CDR1 is SGHRS, CDR2 YFSETQ. CDR3 loop: CASSFPKQGLETQYF.

The genes are TRBV20-1 and TRBJ1-1. The germline V gene encodes CDR1 DFQATT and CDR2 SNEGSKA (reference sequence). This CDR3 spans 15 amino acids. The CDR3 protein is CSARIRGEPHTEAFF.

The chain couples TRBV11-2 to TRBJ2-2; no DNA is available, so the TRBD2 call from TCRdb remains unchecked. CDR1 is SGHAT, CDR2 FQNNGV, per germline. This CDR3 contains 17 residues. CDR3 loop: CASSLGGSSGGTGELFF.

The chain joins TRBV29-1 to TRBJ2-5; TCRdb reports TRBD2, a call that lacks DNA to check it against. This CDR3 region has 13 residues. In germline, CDR1 is SQVTM, CDR2 ANQGSEA. The CDR3 spells CSLAWGPQETQYF.

The genes are TRBV14 and TRBJ2-1; absent DNA, TCRdb's TRBD2 call cannot be checked. Germline-derived CDR1 and CDR2 are SGHDN and FVKESK. This CDR3 is built from 14 residues. This CDR3 reads CASSPPTSGGFLFF.

J is TRBJ2-3 and V is TRBV4-2; there is no DNA to check the TCRdb D call of TRBD2. The germline V gene has CDR1 LGHNA and CDR2 YNFKEQ. CDR3 length equals 19 residues. CDR3 amino acids: CASSPSAPTSPTSTDTQYF.

This chain uses TRBV29-1 with TRBJ1-2; the TRBD1 assignment by TCRdb is unverifiable without DNA. CDR1 and CDR2 from the germline V gene are SQVTM and ANQGSEA. The CDR3 consists of 12 residues. The CDR3 spells CSVGQGNRGYTF.

The chain couples TRBV5-6 to TRBJ2-7; the D gene TCRdb calls, TRBD1, cannot be checked with no DNA. CDR1 is SGHDT and CDR2 is YYEEEE in the germline V gene. The CDR3 covers 14 residues. This CDR3 is CASSLYREDYEQYF. Drawing the rest from reference TRBV5-6 and TRBJ2-7, the complete variable domain is DAGVTQSPTHLIKTRGQQVTLRCSPKSGHDTVSWYQQALGQGPQFIFQYYEEEERQRGNFPDRFSGHQFPNYSSELNVNALLLGDSALYLCASSLYREDYEQYFGPGTRLTVT.

V gene TRBV10-3 combines with J gene TRBJ2-3; TCRdb picks TRBD2, but there is no DNA to check that call. The length of the CDR3 is 13 residues. The germline V gene has CDR1 ENHRY and CDR2 SYGVKD. The CDR3 loop reads CAIMREGTDTQYF.

The J gene is TRBJ2-3, the V gene TRBV5-4; there is no DNA to check the TCRdb D call of TRBD2. The CDR3 extends over 11 amino acids. CDR1 is SGHNT and CDR2 is YYREEE in the germline V gene (reference sequence). The CDR3 is CASSLSGKQYF. The whole variable domain, filled in from reference TRBV5-4 and TRBJ2-3, reads ETGVTQSPTHLIKTRGQQVTLRCSSQSGHNTVSWYQQALGQGPQFIFQYYREEENGRGNFPPRFSGLQFPNYSSELNVNALELDDSALYLCASSLSGKQYFGPGTRLTVL.

The chain employs TRBV7-3 and TRBJ2-1; the TRBD2 assignment by TCRdb is unverifiable without DNA. Germline lookup yields CDR1 SGHTA and CDR2 FQGTGA. The CDR3 is 15 residues long. The CDR3: CASSPPGGGANEQFF.

This chain joins TRBV20-1 and TRBJ2-7; TCRdb calls TRBD1, which cannot be checked without DNA. The CDR3 totals 14 residues. Per germline, CDR1 DFQATT and CDR2 SNEGSKA (reference sequence). This CDR3 is CSAATGDYSYEQYF.

The CDR3 here is CATSDPGTSGATDTQYF. The chain uses TRBV24-1 and TRBJ2-3; the D call of TRBD2 rests on TCRdb alone, since no DNA is present to check it. Germline-derived CDR1 and CDR2 are KGHDR and SFDVKD. The CDR3 extends over 17 amino acids.